Sequencing of this TCR beta chain was carried out in a study of OX40 agonist ivuxolimab in advanced cancers. In terms of the full investigation: The costimulatory receptor OX40 (CD134) was targeted by ivuxolimab, a fully human IgG2 agonistic monoclonal antibody. Intravenous ivuxolimab was administered to patients every 2 weeks at six dose levels: 0.01, 0.1, 0.3, 1.5, 3 and 10 mg/kg. Of the 50 or so patients in dose escalation, 19 had hepatocellular carcinoma, roughly 15 had melanoma, 9 had renal cell carcinoma and 9 had head and neck cancer. The dose-escalation cohort was roughly 80% male with a mean age of about 60 years, ranging from about 20 to 85. Prior anti-PD-1, anti-PD-L1 or anti-CTLA-4 therapy was permitted, and about 40% of dose-escalation patients had received checkpoint inhibitors. Three dose-escalation patients achieved partial responses, one with hepatocellular carcinoma and two with cutaneous melanoma. Peripheral TCRbeta sequencing was intended to test whether TCR sequence diversity was altered and clonal T-cell expansion was caused by ivuxolimab. The paper describes the monotherapy dose-escalation part (N of about 54 patients) of the phase I trial of ivuxolimab.

V and J are truncated by 3 bases and 3 bases respectively, leaving an intervening sequence of 15 bases. Looking up the germline V gene yields CDR1 SGDLS and CDR2 YYNGEE. From the cysteine up to the phenylalanine, the CDR3 has a length of 15 residues. Here the CDR3 DNA is all that survives: 45 bases in frame from base 1. A word on this clone: Its target antigen remains unknown. No much larger clone is present one base from it, and per-base qualities are unavailable.

The trial excluded patients who had a history of autoimmune disease or were on systemic immunosuppression. Peripheral blood for TCR sequencing was collected from all dose cohorts at baseline, on cycle 4 day 1, and on cycle 7 day 1. The samples were drawn from a first-in-human, open-label, multicenter phase I dose-escalation trial of ivuxolimab. Adults with locally advanced or metastatic melanoma, renal cell, hepatocellular, or head and neck squamous cell carcinoma were enrolled in the trial. CD4+ and CD8+ T cells were sorted separately from peripheral blood before TCR sequencing. Genomic DNA was extracted from sorted cells for sequencing of the TCRbeta CDR3 region. The immunoSEQ Assay was used for sequencing of TCRbeta CDR3 regions. Drawn from immuneACCESS, this table holds only the in-frame rearrangements with V and J called that TCRdb kept. Clones are partly lost; checked studies trace under half to an unresolved V gene and leave the rest unexplained. For this sample there are about 64,000 clones; roughly nine tenths appear just once. Over 4% of the sample lies in the top ten.

Beyond this particular receptor, the publication reports: Which antigens the clonally expanded peripheral T cells were specific for was not determined. Clonal expansion of both CD4+ and CD8+ blood T cells was observed from baseline to week 6 at doses 0.1 to 3.0 mg/kg. After ivuxolimab, CD8+ T cells had more expanded clones than CD4+ T cells on average. Low levels of normalized T-cell clonal expansion were also seen in some patients who did not respond. In the 0.1-3.0 mg/kg groups, partial responders were among the patients with the lowest normalized peripheral clonal expansion, particularly in CD8+ T cells.

Recombination linked TRBV9 to TRBJ1-1; no D gene can be assigned with confidence. This clonotype originated in an adult with an advanced solid tumor such as melanoma, head and neck, liver or kidney cancer. The source was CD4+ or CD8+ T cells sorted from blood, collected in a trial of the OX40 agonist ivuxolimab. CDR3 reads: CASSAGVKRDTEAFF. The DNA sequence follows: TGTGCCAGCAGCGCCGGCGTGAAACGGGACACTGAAGCTTTCTTT.